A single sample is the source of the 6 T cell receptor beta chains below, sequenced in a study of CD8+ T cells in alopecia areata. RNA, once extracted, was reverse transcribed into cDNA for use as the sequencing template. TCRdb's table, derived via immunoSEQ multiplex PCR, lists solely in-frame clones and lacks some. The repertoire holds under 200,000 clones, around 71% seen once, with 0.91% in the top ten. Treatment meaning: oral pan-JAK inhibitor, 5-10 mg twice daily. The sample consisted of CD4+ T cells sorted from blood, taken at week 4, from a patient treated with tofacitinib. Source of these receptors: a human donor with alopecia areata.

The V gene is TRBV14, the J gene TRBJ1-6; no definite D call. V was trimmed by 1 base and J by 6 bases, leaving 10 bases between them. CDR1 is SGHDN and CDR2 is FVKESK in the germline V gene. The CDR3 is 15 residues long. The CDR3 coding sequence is TGTGCCAGCAGCCAAGCCTTAGGGATTAATTCACCCCTCCACTTT. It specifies CASSQALGINSPLHF.

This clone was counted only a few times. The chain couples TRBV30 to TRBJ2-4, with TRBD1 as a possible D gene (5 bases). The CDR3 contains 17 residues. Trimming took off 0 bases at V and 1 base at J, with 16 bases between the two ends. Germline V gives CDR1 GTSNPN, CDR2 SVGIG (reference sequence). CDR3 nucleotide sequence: TGTGCCTGGAGTGTTATAGACAGCTCTGTGGCCAAAAACATTCAGTACTTC. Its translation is CAWSVIDSSVAKNIQYF.

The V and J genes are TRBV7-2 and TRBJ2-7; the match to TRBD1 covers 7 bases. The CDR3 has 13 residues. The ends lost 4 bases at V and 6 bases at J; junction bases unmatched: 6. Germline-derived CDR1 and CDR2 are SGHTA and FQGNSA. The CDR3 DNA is TGTGCCAGCAGCTATGGACAGGCCTCCGAGCAGTACTTC. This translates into CASSYGQASEQYF.

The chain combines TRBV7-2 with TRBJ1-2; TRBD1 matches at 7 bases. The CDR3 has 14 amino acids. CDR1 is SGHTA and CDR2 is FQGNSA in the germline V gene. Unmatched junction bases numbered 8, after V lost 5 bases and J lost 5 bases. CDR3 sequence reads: CASSVPRDRYGYTF. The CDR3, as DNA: TGTGCCAGCAGCGTCCCCCGGGACAGATATGGCTACACCTTC.

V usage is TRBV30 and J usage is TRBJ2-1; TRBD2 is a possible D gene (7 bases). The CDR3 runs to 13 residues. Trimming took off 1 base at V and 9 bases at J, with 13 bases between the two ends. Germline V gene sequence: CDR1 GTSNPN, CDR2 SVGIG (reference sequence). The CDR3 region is CAWSGGGASEQFF. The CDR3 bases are TGTGCCTGGAGTGGAGGGGGGGCGAGTGAGCAGTTCTTC.

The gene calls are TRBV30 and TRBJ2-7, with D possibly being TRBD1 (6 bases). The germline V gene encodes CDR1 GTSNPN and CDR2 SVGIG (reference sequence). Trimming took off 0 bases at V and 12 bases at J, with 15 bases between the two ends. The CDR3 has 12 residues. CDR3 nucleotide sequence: TGTGCCTGGAGTGTTAAAGGGGGAGTCCCGTACTTC. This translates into CAWSVKGGVPYF.